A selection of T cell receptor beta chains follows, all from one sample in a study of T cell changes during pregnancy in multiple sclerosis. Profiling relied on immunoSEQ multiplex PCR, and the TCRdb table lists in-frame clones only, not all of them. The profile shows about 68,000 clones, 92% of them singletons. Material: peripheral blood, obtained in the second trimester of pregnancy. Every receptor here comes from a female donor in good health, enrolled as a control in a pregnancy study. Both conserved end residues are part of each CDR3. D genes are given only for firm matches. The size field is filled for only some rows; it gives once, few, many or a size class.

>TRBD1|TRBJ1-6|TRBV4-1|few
TGCGCCAGCAGCCGTTACAGGGACAGCTCACCCCTCCACTTT
CASSRYRDSSPLHF
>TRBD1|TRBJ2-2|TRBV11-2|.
TGTGCCAGCAGCTTAGATCCGACAGGGGGTAACACCGGGGAGCTGTTTTTT
CASSLDPTGGNTGELFF
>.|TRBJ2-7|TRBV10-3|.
TGTGCCATCAGTGAGTCGGCAGGGAGGACCTACGAGCAGTACTTC
CAISESAGRTYEQYF
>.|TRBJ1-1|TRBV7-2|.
TGTGCCAGCAGCCCCTTAAGGACAGATTTGAACACTGAAGCTTTCTTT
CASSPLRTDLNTEAFF
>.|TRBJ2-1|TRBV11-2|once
TGTGCCAGCAGCCCGACCCGGGGTGAGCAGTTCTTC
CASSPTRGEQFF
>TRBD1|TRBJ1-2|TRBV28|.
TGTGCCAGCAGTCCTGGGACAGGAGCTTCTAACTATGGCTACACCTTC
CASSPGTGASNYGYTF
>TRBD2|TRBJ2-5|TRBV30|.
TGTGCCTGGGCGGGGCGGGGGGTCCTACAAGAGACCCAGTACTTC
CAWAGRGVLQETQYF
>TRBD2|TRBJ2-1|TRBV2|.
TGTGCCAGCTCATCATACCGCGGGAGGACCTACAATGAGCAGTTCTTC
CASSSYRGRTYNEQFF
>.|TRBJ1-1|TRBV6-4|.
TGTGCCAGCAGCCCTCAGGGAGGGGATGGGAACACTGAAGCTTTCTTT
CASSPQGGDGNTEAFF
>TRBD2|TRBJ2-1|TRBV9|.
TGTGCCAGCAGCGTAGACGGAGCGGGAGGAACCTACAATGAGCAGTTCTTC
CASSVDGAGGTYNEQFF
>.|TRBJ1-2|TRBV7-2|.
TGTGCCAGCAGCTTAGTACCTCCAGGCACAACAGCTAACTATGGCTACACCTTC
CASSLVPPGTTANYGYTF
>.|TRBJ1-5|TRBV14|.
TGTGCCAGCAGCTCCCGACCGGGTTTT
CASSSRPGF
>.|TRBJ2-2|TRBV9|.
TGTGCCAGCAGCGTAGTGGGCGGGGCAGCGAACACCGGGGAGCTGTTTTTT
CASSVVGGAANTGELFF
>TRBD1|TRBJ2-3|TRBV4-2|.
TGTGCCAGCAGATCCACAGGGGACGGGGTGAATACGCAGTATTTT
CASRSTGDGVNTQYF
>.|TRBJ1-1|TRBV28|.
TGTGCCAGCAGTAAGGACTTTAACGTCCCTGAAGCTTTCTTT
CASSKDFNVPEAFF
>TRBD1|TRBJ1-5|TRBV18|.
TGTGCCAGCTCACAAGGGACAGGGGCAAATCAGCCCCAGCATTTT
CASSQGTGANQPQHF
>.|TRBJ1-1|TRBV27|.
TGTGCCAGCAGTTACGGGTCGGTCACTGAAGCTTTCTTT
CASSYGSVTEAFF
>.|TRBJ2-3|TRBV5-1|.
TGCGCCAGCAGCTTGGCCGGGATCACAGATACGCAGTATTTT
CASSLAGITDTQYF
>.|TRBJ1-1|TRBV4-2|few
TGTGCCAGCAGTCAATCACCCTCCGGCTCGGGGAACACTGAAGCTTTCTTT
CASSQSPSGSGNTEAFF
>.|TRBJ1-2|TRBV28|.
TGTGCCAGCAGTCCGACCCCCCGGGTCCAATATGGCTACACCTTC
CASSPTPRVQYGYTF
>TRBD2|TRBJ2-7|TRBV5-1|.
TGCGCCAGCAGCTTGGTACCTAGCGGGGCCTACCTGGGCGAACAGTACTTC
CASSLVPSGAYLGEQYF
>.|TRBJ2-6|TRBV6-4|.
TGTGCCAGCAGTGACTCCGAGAACTCTGGGGCCAACGTCCTGACTTTC
CASSDSENSGANVLTF
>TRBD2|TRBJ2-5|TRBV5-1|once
TGCGCCAGCAGCTTGGAAGTGGGAGGGCCGAAGACCCAGTACTTC
CASSLEVGGPKTQYF
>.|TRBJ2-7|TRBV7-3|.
TGTGCCAGCAGCGCCCGTCACGGGGAGTTCGGAGAGCAGTACTTC
CASSARHGEFGEQYF
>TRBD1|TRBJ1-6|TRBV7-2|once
TGTGCCAGCGGGACAGGGAATTCACCCCTCCACTTT
CASGTGNSPLHF
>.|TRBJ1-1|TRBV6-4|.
TGTGCCAGCAGAGACGCGGGGAACACTGAAGCTTTCTTT
CASRDAGNTEAFF
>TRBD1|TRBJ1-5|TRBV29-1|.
TGCAGCGTTGTACAACAGGGGGCGGGACAGCCCCAGCATTTT
CSVVQQGAGQPQHF
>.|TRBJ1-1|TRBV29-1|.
TGCAGCACCCGGGCAGGGTGGGGCATGAACACTGAAGCTTTCTTT
CSTRAGWGMNTEAFF
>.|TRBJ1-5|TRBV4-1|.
TGCGCCAGCAGCCAATCGAGGATGCAGCCCCAGCATTTT
CASSQSRMQPQHF